This T cell receptor (beta chain) was recorded in a study of identical twins. Germline V gives CDR1 SGHRS, CDR2 YFSETQ. This CDR3 comprises 14 residues. V gave up 2 bases and J gave up 11 bases, with 16 bases separating them. MiXCR, run by TCRdb on the 5' RACE reads, gives a single entry per CDR3 protein. The sample lists a few hundred thousand distinct CDR3 sequences; 9.5% were seen once. This clonotype has only a few counts. The data also belong to a second study, concerning yellow fever vaccine responses in identical twins.

The sequence was collected from a woman aged 18-29 years in good health. The specimen was CD8+ T cells sorted from blood. This chain links TRBV5-1 with TRBJ2-2; D is possibly TRBD1 (6 bases). The chain's CDR3 is CASSFTSTGFELFF. The DNA of the CDR3 is TGCGCCAGCAGCTTTACTTCCACAGGGTTCGAGCTGTTTTTT.